Reported below is one T cell receptor beta chain. Its antigen is unknown. The data were obtained in a study of human T cells and chemical hapten exposure. General study points: Sensitizing with DPC caused no change in TCRs above 1 in 1000 frequency.

The germline V gene encodes CDR1 MNHNY and CDR2 SVGAGI (reference sequence). This CDR3 is built from 17 residues. V lost 3 bases, J lost 3 bases, and 6 bases stayed unmatched. Regarding time point: patch test 3, about 24 weeks after DPC sensitization. Treatment indicated: therapeutic diphenylcyclopropenone sensitization with weekly scalp DPC. People who gave samples had alopecia, were 18 to 70 years old, and were suitable for DPC. TCRdb processed the RACE reads anew with MiXCR; each CDR3 protein has one entry. The data hold 90,000 to 110,000 distinct CDR3 sequences, with 30% to 35% observed a single time.

V gene TRBV6-6 combines with J gene TRBJ2-3; TRBD2 matches 13 bases. The sequence derives from a man in his forties with alopecia areata. Some clones in this sample may be carry-over from other donors' samples. The sample here was whole blood, taken in connection with sensitization to the hapten diphenylcyclopropenone (DPC). CDR3 in DNA: TGTGCCAGCAGTTATTCGGGACTAGCGGGGCAGACAGATACGCAGTATTTT. Amino acids: CASSYSGLAGQTDTQYF.